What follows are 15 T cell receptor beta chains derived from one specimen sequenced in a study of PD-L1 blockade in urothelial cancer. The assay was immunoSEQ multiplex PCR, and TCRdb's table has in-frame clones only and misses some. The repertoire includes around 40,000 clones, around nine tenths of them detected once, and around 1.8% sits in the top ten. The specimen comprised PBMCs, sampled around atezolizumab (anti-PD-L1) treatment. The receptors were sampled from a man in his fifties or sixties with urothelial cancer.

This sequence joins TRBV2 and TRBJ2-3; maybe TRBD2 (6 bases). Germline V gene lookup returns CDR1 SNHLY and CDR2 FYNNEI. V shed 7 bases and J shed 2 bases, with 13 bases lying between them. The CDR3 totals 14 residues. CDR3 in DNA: TGTGCCAGCAAGGAGGGAGGACCCACAGATACGCAGTATTTT. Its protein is CASKEGGPTDTQYF.

The CDR3 region has the DNA TGTGCCAGCGGCCGGAGGGGCCTCTCTGGAAACACCATATATTTT. Its protein product is CASGRRGLSGNTIYF. This chain connects TRBV6-5 to TRBJ1-3, with D possibly TRBD1 on 5 matching bases. V was shortened by 8 bases and J by 0 bases, with 14 bases between the two germline ends. Germline CDR1 is MNHEY and CDR2 is SVGAGI. There are 15 residues in the CDR3.

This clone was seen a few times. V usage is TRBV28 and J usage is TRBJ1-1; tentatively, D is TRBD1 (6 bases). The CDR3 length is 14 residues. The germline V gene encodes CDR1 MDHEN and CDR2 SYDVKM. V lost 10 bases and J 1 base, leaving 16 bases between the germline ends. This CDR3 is CATQPGQRNTEAFF. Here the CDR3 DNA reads TGTGCCACCCAGCCGGGACAAAGGAACACTGAAGCTTTCTTT.

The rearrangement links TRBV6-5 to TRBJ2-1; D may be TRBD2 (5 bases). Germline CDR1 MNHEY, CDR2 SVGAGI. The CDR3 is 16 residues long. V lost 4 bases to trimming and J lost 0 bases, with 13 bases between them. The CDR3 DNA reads TGTGCCAGCAGTTTCAGGAGGTTTAGCTCCTACAATGAGCAGTTCTTC. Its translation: CASSFRRFSSYNEQFF.

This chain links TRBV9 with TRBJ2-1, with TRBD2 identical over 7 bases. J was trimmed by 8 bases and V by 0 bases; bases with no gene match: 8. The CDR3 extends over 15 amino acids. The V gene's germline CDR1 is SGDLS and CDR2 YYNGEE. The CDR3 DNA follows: TGTGCCAGCAGCGTAGGGACTAGTTTAGTCGATGAGCAGTTCTTC. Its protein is CASSVGTSLVDEQFF. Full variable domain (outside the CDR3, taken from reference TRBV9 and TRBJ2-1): DSGVTQTPKHLITATGQRVTLRCSPRSGDLSVYWYQQSLDQGLQFLIQYYNGEERAKGNILERFSAQQFPDLHSELNLSSLELGDSALYFCASSVGTSLVDEQFFGPGTRLTVL.

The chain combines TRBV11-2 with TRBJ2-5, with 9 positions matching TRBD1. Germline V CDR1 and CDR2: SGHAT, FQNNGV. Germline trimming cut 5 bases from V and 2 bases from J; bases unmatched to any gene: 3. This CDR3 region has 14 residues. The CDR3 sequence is CASSNRGLQETQYF. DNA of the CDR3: TGTGCCAGCAGCAACAGGGGGCTGCAAGAGACCCAGTACTTC.

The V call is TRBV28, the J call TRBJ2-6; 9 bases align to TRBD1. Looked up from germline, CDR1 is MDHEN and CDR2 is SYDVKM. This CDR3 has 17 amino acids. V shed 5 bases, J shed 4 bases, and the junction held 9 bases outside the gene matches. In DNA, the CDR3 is TGTGCCAGCAGTCCGGGACAGGGCGCGAGGGGGGCCAACGTCCTGACTTTC. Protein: CASSPGQGARGANVLTF. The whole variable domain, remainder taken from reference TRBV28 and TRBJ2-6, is DVKVTQSSRYLVKRTGEKVFLECVQDMDHENMFWYRQDPGLGLRLIYFSYDVKMKEKGDIPEGYSVSREKKERFSLILESASTNQTSMYLCASSPGQGARGANVLTFGAGSRLTVL.

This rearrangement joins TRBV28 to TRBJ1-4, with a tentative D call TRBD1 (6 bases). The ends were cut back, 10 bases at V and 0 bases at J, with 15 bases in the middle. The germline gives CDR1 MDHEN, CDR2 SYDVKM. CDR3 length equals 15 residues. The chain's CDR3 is CATTGGQTTNEKLFF. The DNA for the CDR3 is TGTGCCACAACCGGCGGACAGACAACTAATGAAAAACTGTTTTTT.

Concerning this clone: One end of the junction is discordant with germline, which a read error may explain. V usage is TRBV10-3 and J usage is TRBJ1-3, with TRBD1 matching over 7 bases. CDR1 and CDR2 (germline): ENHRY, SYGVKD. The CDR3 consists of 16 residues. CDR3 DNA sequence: TGTGCCATCACTGAGGGAACAGGGGTTGCTGGAAACACCATATATTTT. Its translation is CAITEGTGVAGNTIYF.

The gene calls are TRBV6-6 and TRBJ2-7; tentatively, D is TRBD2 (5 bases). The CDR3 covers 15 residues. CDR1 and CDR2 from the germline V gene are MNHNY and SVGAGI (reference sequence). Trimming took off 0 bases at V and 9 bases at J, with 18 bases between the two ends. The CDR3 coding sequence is TGTGCCAGCAGTTACTCCCCCTCGTGGGCTAGCTGGCAGTACTTC. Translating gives CASSYSPSWASWQYF.

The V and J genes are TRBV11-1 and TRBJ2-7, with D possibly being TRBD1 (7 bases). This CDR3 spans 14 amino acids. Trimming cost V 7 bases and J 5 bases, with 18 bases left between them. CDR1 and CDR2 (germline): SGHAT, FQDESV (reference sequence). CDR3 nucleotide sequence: TGTGCCAGCACCCCGAAGGGCAGGGGGGACGAGCAGTACTTC. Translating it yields CASTPKGRGDEQYF.

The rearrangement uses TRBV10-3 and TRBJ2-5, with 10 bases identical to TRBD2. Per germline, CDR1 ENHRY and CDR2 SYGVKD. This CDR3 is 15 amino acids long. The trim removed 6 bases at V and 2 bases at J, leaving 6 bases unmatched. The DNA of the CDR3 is TGTGCCATCAGGGCAAGCGGGGGGGATCAAGAGACCCAGTACTTC. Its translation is CAIRASGGDQETQYF.

CDR3 amino acids: CASSGTGGGQPQHF. CDR3 bases: TGTGCCAGTAGCGGGACAGGGGGCGGTCAGCCCCAGCATTTT. This chain connects TRBV19 to TRBJ1-5; 12 bases are shared with TRBD1. Germline V gives CDR1 LNHDA, CDR2 SQIVND (reference sequence). The CDR3 sequence is 14 residues long. V shed 6 bases and J 6 bases; nucleotides not matched to a gene: 3.

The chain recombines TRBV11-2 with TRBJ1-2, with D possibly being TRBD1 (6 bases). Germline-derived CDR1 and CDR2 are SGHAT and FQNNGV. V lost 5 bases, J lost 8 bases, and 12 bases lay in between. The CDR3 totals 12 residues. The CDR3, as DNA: TGTGCCAGCAGCACTCCAGGGGAAGGCTACACCTTC. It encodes CASSTPGEGYTF. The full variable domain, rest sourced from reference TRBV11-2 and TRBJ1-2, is EAGVAQSPRYKIIEKRQSVAFWCNPISGHATLYWYQQILGQGPKLLIQFQNNGVVDDSQLPKDRFSAERLKGVDSTLKIQPAKLEDSAVYLCASSTPGEGYTFGSGTRLTVV.

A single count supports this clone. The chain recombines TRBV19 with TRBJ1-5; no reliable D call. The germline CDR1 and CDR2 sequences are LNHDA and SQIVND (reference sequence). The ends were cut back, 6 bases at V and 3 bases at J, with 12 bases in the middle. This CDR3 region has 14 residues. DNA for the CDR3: TGTGCCAGTAGCCCCGCGGGTTTCAATCAGCCCCAGCATTTT. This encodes CASSPAGFNQPQHF.